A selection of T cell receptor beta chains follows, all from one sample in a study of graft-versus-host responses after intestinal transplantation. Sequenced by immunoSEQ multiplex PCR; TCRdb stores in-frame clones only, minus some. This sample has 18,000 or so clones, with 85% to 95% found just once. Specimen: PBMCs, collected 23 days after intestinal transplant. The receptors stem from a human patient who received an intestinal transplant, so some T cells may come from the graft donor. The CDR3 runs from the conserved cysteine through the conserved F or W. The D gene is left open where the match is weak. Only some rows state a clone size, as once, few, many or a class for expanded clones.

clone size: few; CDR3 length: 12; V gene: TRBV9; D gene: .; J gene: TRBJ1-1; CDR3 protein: CASSTGGTEAFF; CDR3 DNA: TGTGCCAGCAGCACGGGTGGAACTGAAGCTTTCTTT
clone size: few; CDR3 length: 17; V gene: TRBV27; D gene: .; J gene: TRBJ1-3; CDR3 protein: CASRTWGTPDSGNTIYF; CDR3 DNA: TGTGCCAGCAGAACCTGGGGTACCCCTGACTCTGGAAACACCATATATTTT
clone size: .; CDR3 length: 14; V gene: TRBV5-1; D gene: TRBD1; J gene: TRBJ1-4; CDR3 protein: CASNLGTGDEKLFF; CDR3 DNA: TGCGCCAGCAACTTGGGGACAGGCGATGAAAAACTGTTTTTT
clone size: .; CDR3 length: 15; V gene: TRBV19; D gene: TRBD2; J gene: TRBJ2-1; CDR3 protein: CASSRGLAINNEQFF; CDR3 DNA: TGTGCCAGTAGTAGGGGACTAGCGATAAACAATGAGCAGTTCTTC
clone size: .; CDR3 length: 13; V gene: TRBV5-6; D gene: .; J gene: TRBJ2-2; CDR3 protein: CASSLSGPGELFF; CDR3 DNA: TGTGCCAGCAGCTTGTCGGGACCCGGGGAGCTGTTTTTT
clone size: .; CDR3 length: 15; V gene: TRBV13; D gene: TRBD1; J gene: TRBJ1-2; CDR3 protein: CASSSPDRVHDGYTF; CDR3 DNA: TGTGCCAGCAGCTCACCGGACAGGGTCCATGATGGCTACACCTTC
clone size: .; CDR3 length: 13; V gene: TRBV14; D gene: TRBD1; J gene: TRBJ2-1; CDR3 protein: CASRDRGYNEQFF; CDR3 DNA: TGTGCCAGCAGGGACAGGGGCTACAATGAGCAGTTCTTC
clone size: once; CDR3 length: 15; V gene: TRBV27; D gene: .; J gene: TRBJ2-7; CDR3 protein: CASSLSPGAPLEQYF; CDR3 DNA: TGTGCCAGCAGTTTATCACCAGGGGCCCCCCTCGAGCAGTACTTC
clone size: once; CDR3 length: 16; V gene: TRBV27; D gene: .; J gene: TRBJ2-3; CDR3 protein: CASSLSPGYPPDTQYF; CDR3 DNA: TGTGCCAGCAGTTTATCGCCAGGATACCCACCAGATACGCAGTATTTT
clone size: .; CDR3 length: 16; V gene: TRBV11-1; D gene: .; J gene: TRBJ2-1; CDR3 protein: CASSLERRSSYNEQFF; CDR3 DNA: TGTGCCAGCAGCTTGGAGCGTCGGAGCTCCTACAATGAGCAGTTCTTC
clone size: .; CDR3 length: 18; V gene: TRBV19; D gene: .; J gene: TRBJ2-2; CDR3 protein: CASSDPRAGTVNTGELFF; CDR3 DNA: TGTGCCAGTAGTGATCCCCGGGCGGGGACAGTGAACACCGGGGAGCTGTTTTTT
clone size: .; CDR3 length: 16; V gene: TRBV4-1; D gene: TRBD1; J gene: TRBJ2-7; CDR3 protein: CASSQAIGDRTYEQYF; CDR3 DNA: TGCGCCAGCAGCCAAGCTATAGGGGACAGGACCTACGAGCAGTACTTC
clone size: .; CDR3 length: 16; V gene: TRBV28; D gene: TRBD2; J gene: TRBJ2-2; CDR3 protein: CASSFRLAASTGELFF; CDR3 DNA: TGTGCCAGCAGTTTCAGGCTAGCGGCCTCCACCGGGGAGCTGTTTTTT
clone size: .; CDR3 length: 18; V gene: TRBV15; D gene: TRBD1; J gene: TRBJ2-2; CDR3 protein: CATSRGDRIPRKAGELFF; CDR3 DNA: TGTGCCACCAGCAGGGGGGACAGGATCCCCCGAAAGGCCGGGGAGCTGTTTTTT
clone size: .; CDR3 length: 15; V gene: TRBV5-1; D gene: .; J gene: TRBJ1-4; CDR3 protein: CASSSEGVTNEKLFF; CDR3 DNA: TGCGCCAGCAGCAGCGAGGGCGTCACTAATGAAAAACTGTTTTTT
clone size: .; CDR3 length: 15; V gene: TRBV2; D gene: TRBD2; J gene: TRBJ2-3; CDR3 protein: CASRGTSAITDTQYF; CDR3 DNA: TGTGCCAGCAGAGGGACTAGCGCGATCACAGATACGCAGTATTTT
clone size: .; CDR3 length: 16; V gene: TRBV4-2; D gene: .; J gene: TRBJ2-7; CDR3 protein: CASSQDKGLPSYEQYF; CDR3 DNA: TGTGCCAGCAGCCAAGATAAGGGACTCCCTTCCTACGAGCAGTACTTC